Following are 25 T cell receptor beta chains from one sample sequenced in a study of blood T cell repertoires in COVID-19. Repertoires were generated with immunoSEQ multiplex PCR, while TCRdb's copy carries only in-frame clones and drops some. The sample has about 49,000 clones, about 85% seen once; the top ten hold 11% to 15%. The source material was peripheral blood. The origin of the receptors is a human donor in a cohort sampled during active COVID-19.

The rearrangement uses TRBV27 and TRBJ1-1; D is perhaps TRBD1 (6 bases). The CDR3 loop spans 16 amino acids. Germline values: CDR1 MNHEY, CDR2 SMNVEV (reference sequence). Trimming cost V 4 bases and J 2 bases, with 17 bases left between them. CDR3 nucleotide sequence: TGTGCCAGCAGTTCTCCACAGGGTAGGGTTAACACTGAAGCTTTCTTT. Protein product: CASSSPQGRVNTEAFF.

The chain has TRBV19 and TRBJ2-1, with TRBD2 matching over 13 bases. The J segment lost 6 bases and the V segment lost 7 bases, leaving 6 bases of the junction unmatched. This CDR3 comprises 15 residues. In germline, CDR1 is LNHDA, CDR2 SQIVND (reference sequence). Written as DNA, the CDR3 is TGTGCCAGTACCATGGGACTAGCGGGACCCAATGAGCAGTTCTTC. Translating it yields CASTMGLAGPNEQFF. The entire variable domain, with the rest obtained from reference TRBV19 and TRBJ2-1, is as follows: DGGITQSPKYLFRKEGQNVTLSCEQNLNHDAMYWYRQDPGQGLRLIYYSQIVNDFQKGDIAEGYSVSREKKESFPLTVTSAQKNPTAFYLCASTMGLAGPNEQFFGPGTRLTVL.

CDR3 region: CASSVLDGVEAFF. CDR3 sequence (DNA): TGTGCCAGCAGTGTGCTCGACGGAGTTGAAGCTTTCTTT. The chain carries TRBV6-6 and TRBJ1-1; D gene ambiguous. Germline V gene sequence: CDR1 MNHNY, CDR2 SVGAGI (reference sequence). The CDR3 covers 13 residues. V was clipped by 5 bases and J by 7 bases, with 14 bases between them.

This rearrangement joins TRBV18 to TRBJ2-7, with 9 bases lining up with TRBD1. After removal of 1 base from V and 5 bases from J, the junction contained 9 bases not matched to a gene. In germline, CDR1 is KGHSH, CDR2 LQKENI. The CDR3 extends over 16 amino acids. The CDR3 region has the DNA TGTGCCAGCTCACCACGAGTCGGGACAGGGCTCGACGAGCAGTACTTC. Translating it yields CASSPRVGTGLDEQYF.

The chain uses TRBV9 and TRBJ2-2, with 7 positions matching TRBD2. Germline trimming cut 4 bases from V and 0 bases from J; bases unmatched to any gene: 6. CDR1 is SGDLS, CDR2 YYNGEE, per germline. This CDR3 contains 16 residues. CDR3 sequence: CASSIGTNANTGELFF. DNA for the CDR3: TGTGCCAGCAGCATCGGGACTAACGCGAACACCGGGGAGCTGTTTTTT.

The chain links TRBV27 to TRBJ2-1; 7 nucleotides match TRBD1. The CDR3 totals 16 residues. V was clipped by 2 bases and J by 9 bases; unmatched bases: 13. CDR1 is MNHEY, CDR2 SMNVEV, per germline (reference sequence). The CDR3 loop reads CASSLSLGQFLGEQFF. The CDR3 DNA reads TGTGCCAGCAGTTTAAGTTTGGGACAGTTCTTGGGTGAGCAGTTCTTC.

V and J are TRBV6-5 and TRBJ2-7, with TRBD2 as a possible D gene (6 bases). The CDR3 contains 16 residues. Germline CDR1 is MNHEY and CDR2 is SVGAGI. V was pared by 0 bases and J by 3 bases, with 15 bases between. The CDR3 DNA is TGTGCCAGCAGTTACTCTCCCTCGGGACTGAACTACGAGCAGTACTTC. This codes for CASSYSPSGLNYEQYF.

CDR3 region: CASSLGGGFDTQYF. CDR3 DNA: TGTGCCAGCAGCTTGGGCGGGGGGTTCGATACGCAGTATTTT. The chain links TRBV7-2 to TRBJ2-3, with TRBD2 identical over 8 bases. Germline assignment: CDR1 SGHTA and CDR2 FQGNSA. The CDR3 covers 14 residues. Germline trimming cut 3 bases from V and 6 bases from J; bases unmatched to any gene: 5.

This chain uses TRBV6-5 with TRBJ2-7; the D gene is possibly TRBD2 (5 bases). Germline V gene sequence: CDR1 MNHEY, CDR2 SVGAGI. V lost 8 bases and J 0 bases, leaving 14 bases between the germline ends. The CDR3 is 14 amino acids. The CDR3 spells CASRGVMGSYEQYF. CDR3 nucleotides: TGTGCCAGCCGGGGTGTTATGGGCTCCTACGAGCAGTACTTC.

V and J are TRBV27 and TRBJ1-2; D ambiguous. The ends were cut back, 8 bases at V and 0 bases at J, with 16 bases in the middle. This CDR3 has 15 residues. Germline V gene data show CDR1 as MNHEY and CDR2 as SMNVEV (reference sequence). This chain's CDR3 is CASRLRELPNYGYTF. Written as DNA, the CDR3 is TGTGCCAGCCGCCTTCGGGAGCTCCCTAACTATGGCTACACCTTC.

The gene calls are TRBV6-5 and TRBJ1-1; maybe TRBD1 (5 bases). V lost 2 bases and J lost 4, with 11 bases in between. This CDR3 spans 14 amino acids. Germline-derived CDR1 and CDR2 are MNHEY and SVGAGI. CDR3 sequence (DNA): TGTGCCAGCAGTTACGTGGGGCTAAGCACTGAAGCTTTCTTT. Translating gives CASSYVGLSTEAFF.

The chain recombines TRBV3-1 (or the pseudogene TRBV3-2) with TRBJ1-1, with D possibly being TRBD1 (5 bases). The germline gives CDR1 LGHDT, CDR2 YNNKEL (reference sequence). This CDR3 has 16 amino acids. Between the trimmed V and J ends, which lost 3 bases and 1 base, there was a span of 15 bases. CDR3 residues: CASSHGWAGRNTEAFF. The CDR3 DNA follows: TGTGCCAGCAGCCACGGTTGGGCAGGGCGGAACACTGAAGCTTTCTTT.

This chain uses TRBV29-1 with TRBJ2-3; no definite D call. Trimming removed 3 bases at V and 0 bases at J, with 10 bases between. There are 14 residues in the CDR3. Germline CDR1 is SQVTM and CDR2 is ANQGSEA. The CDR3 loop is CSVDKAGSTDTQYF. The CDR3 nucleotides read TGCAGCGTTGATAAGGCAGGCAGCACAGATACGCAGTATTTT.

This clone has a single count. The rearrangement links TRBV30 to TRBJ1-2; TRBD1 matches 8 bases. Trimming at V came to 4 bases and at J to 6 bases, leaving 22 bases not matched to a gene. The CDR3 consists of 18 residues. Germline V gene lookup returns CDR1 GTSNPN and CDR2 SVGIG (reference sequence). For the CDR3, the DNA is TGTGCCTGGACCCCCCTCTTGCTTAGGACAGGGTCTCATGATGGCTACACCTTC. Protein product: CAWTPLLLRTGSHDGYTF.

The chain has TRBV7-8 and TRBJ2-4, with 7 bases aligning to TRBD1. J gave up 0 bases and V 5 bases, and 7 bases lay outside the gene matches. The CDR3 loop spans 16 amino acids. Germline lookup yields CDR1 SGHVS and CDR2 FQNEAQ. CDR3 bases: TGTGCCAGCAGCCCAGAAGGGGGCATAGCCAAAAACATTCAGTACTTC. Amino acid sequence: CASSPEGGIAKNIQYF.

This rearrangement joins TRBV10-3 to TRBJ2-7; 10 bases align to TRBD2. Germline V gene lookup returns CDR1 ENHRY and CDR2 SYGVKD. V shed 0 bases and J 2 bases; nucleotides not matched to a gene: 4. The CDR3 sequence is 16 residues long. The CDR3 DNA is TGTGCCATCAGTGAGTCCTTGAGCGGGAGGGCCTACGAGCAGTACTTC. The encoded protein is CAISESLSGRAYEQYF.

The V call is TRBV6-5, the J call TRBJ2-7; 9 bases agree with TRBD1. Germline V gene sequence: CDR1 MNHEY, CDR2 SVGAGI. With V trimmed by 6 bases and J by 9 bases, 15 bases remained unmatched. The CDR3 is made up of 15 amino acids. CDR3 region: CASRVAGTGNKVQYF. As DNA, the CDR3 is TGTGCCAGCAGGGTTGCCGGGACAGGGAATAAGGTGCAGTACTTC.

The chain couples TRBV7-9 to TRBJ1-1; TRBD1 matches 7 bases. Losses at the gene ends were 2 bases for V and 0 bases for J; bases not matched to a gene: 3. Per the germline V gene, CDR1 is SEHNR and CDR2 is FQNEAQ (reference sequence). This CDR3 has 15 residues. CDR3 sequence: CASSLRRGLNTEAFF. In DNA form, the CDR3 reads TGTGCCAGCAGCTTAAGGAGGGGGCTGAACACTGAAGCTTTCTTT.

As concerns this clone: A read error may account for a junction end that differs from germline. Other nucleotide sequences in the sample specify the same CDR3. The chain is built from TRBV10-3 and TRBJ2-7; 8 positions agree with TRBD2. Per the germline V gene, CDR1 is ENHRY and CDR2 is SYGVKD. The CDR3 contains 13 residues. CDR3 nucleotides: TGTGCCACGGGAGGGGTCAGCTCCTACGAGCAGTATTTC. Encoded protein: CATGGVSSYEQYF.

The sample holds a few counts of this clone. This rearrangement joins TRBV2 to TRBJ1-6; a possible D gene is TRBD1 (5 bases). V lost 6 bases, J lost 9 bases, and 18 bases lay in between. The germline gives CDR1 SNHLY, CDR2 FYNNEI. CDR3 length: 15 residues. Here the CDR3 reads CASRNYGGLGSPLHF. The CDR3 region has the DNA TGTGCCAGCAGAAACTACGGGGGTCTTGGTTCACCCCTCCACTTT.

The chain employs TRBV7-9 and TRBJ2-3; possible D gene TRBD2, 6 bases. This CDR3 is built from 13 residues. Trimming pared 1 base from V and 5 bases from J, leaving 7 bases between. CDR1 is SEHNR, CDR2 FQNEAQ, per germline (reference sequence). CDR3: CASSLGGEDTQYF. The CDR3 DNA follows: TGTGCCAGCAGCTTAGGGGGGGAAGATACGCAGTATTTT.

The CDR3 DNA is TGTGCCAGCAGCCAAGATACCCTAGCGGGAGGAATCTCCTACGAGCAGTACTTC. It is translated as CASSQDTLAGGISYEQYF. The chain employs TRBV3-1 (or the pseudogene TRBV3-2) and TRBJ2-7; 11 bases match TRBD2. Germline CDR1 is LGHDT and CDR2 is YNNKEL (reference sequence). The CDR3 spans 18 residues. V lost 0 bases and J lost 0; bases outside the gene matches: 7.

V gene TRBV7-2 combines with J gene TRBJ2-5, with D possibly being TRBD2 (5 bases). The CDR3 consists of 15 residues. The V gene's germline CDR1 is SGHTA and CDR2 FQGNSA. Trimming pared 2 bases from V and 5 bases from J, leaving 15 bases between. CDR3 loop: CASSLTSGGRETQYF. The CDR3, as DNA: TGTGCCAGCAGCTTAACCTCTGGAGGAAGGGAGACCCAGTACTTC.

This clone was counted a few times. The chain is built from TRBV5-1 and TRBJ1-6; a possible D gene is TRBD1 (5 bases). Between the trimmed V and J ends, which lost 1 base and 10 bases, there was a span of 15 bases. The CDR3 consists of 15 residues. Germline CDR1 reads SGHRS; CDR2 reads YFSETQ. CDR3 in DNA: TGCGCCAGCAGCTTGAACGGCAGGGCCGACTCACCCCTCCACTTT. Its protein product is CASSLNGRADSPLHF.

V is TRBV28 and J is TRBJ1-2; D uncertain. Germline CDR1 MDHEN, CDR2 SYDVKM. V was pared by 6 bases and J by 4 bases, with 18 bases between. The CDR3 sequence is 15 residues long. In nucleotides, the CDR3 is TGTGCCAGCAGAAACCCTAGGTCCCCCCTCTATGGCTACACCTTC. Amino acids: CASRNPRSPLYGYTF.